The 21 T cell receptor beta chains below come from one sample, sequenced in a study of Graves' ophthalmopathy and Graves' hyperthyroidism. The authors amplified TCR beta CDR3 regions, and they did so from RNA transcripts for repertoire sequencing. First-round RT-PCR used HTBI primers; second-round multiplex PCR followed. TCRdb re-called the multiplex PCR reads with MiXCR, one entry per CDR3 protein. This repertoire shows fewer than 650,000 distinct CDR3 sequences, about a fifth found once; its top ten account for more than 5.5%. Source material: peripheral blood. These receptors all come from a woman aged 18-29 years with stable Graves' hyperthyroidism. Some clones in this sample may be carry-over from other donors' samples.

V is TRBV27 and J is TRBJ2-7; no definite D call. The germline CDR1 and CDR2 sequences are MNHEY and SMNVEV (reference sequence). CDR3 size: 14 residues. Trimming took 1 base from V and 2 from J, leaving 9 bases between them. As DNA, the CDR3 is TGTGCCAGCAGTTTATTGGTACCTGCCTACGAGCAGTACTTC. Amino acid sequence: CASSLLVPAYEQYF.

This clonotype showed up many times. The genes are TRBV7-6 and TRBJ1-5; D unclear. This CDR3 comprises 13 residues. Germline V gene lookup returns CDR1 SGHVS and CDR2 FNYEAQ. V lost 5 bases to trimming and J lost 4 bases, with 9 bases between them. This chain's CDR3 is CASSTLENQPQHF. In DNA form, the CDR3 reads TGTGCCAGCAGCACCTTAGAAAATCAGCCCCAGCATTTT.

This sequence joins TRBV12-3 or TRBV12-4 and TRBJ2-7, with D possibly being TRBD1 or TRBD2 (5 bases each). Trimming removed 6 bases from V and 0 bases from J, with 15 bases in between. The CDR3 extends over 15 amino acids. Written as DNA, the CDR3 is TGTGCCAGCAGACCCGGGACGGTGAGCTCCTACGAGCAGTACTTC. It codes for CASRPGTVSSYEQYF.

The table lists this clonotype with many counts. The CDR3 reads CASSIHGRGQPQHF. The CDR3 DNA sequence: TGTGCCAGTAGTATTCACGGCAGGGGCCAGCCCCAGCATTTT. The chain carries TRBV19 and TRBJ1-5, with D perhaps TRBD1 (6 bases). Germline CDR1 is LNHDA and CDR2 is SQIVND (reference sequence). V lost 3 bases, J lost 7 bases, and 13 bases lay in between. This CDR3 has 14 residues. The complete variable domain, with remaining parts taken from reference TRBV19 and TRBJ1-5, reads DGGITQSPKYLFRKEGQNVTLSCEQNLNHDAMYWYRQDPGQGLRLIYYSQIVNDFQKGDIAEGYSVSREKKESFPLTVTSAQKNPTAFYLCASSIHGRGQPQHFGDGTRLSIL.

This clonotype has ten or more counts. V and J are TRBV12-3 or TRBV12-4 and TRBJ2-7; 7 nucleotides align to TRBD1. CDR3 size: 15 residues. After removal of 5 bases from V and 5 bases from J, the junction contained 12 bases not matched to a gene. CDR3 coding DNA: TGTGCCAGCAGTCCAGACAGGGAAATAGTCCACGAGCAGTACTTC. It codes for CASSPDREIVHEQYF.

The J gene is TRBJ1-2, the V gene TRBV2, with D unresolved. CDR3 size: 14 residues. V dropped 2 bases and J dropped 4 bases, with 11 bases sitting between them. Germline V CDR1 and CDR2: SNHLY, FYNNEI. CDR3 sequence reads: CASSESDMGYGYTF. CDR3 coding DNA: TGTGCCAGCAGTGAAAGTGACATGGGCTATGGCTACACCTTC.

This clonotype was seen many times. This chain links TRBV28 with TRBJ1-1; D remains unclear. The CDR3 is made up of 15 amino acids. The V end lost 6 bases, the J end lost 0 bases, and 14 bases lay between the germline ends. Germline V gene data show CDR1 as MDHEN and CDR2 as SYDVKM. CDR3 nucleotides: TGTGCCAGCAGGTCCAGCGGTCCGGTGAACACTGAAGCTTTCTTT. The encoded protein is CASRSSGPVNTEAFF.

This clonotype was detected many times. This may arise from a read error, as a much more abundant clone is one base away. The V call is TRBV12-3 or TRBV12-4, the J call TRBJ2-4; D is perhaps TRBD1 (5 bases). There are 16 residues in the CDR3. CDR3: CASSLAGHIAKNIKYF. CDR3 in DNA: TGTGCCAGCAGTTTAGCTGGACATATAGCCAAAAACATTAAGTACTTC.

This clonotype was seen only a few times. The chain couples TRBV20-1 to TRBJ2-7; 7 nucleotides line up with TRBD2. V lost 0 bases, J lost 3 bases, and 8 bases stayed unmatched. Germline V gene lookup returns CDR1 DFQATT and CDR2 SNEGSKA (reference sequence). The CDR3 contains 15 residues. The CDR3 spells CSARDPLADYYEQYF. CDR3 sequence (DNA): TGCAGTGCTAGAGATCCCCTAGCGGACTACTACGAGCAGTACTTC.

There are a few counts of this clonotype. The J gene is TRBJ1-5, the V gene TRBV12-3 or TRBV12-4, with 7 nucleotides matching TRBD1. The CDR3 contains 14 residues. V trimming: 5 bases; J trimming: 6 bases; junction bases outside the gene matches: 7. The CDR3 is CASSDTGARQPQHF. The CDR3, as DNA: TGTGCCAGCAGTGATACAGGGGCTCGTCAGCCCCAGCATTTT.

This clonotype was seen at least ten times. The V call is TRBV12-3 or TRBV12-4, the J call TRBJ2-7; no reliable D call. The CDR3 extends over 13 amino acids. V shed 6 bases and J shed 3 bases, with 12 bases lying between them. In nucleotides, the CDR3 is TGTGCCAGCAGGCAGTACTTAGGCTACGAGCAGTACTTC. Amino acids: CASRQYLGYEQYF.

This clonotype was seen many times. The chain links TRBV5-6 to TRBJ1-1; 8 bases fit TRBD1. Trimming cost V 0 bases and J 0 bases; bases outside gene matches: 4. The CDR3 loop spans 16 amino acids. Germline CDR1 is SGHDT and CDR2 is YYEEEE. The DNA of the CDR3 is TGTGCCAGCAGCTTGGAACAGGGGGAGCTGAACACTGAAGCTTTCTTT. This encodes CASSLEQGELNTEAFF.

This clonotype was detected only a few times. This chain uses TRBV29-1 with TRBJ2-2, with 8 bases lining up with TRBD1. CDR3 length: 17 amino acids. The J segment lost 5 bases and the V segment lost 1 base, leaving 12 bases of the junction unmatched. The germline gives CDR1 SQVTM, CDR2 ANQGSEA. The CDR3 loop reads CSVEASNAGGGTGELFF. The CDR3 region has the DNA TGCAGCGTTGAAGCTTCAAATGCAGGGGGCGGAACCGGGGAGCTGTTTTTT.

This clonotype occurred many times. CDR3 nucleotides: TGTGCCAGCAGTTACCGGGCCGCCTACGAGCAGTACTTC. It specifies CASSYRAAYEQYF. J is TRBJ2-7 and V is TRBV6-2 or TRBV6-3; D is ambiguous. Looked up from germline, CDR1 is MNHEY and CDR2 is SVGEGT. V was pared by 2 bases and J by 2 bases, with 7 bases between. The length of the CDR3 is 13 residues.

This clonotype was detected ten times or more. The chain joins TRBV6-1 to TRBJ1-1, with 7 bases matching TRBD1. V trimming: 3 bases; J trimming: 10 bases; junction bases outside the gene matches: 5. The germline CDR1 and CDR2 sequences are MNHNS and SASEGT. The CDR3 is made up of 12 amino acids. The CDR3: CASSETGRPAFF. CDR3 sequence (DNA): TGTGCCAGCAGTGAGACAGGGCGGCCAGCTTTCTTT.

CDR3 DNA sequence: TGTGCCAGCAGCACTTGGGACGGGGGTTATGGCTACACCTTC. Translating gives CASSTWDGGYGYTF. V is TRBV12-3 or TRBV12-4 and J is TRBJ1-2, with a possible D match to TRBD1 (5 bases). With 6 bases removed from V and 5 bases from J, the gap between germline ends came to 16 bases. The CDR3 is made up of 14 amino acids.

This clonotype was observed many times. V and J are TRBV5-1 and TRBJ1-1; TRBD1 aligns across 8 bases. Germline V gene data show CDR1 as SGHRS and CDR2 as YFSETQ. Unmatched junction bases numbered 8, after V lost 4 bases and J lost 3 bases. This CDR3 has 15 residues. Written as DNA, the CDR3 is TGCGCCAGCAGCGAAGGACAGGGAGGGTACACTGAAGCTTTCTTT. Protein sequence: CASSEGQGGYTEAFF.

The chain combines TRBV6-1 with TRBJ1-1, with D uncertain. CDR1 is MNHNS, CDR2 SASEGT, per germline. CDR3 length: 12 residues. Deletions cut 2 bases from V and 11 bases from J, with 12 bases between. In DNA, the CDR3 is TGTGCCAGCAGTGAAATATGGATAGGGGCTTTCTTT. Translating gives CASSEIWIGAFF.

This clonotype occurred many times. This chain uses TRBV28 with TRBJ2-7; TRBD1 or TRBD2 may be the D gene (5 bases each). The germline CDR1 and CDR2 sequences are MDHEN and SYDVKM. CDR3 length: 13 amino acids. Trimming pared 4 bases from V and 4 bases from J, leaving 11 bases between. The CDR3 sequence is CASSSGRRYEQYF. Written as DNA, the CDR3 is TGTGCCAGCAGTTCGGGACGGAGGTACGAGCAGTACTTC.

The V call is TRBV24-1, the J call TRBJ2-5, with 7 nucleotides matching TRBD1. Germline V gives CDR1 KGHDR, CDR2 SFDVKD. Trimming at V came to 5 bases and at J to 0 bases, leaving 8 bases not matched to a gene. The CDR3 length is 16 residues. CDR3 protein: CATSAGTVFYQETQYF. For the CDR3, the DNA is TGTGCCACCAGTGCTGGGACAGTCTTCTACCAAGAGACCCAGTACTTC.

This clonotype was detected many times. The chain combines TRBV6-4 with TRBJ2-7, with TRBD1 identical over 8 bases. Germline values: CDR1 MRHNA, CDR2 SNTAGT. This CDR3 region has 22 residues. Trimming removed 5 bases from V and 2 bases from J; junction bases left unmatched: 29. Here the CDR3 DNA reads TGTGCCAGCAGTCCCGGACAGGGACCACGGATGCGGATGGTGCGGTATCCCTACGAGCAGTACTTC. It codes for CASSPGQGPRMRMVRYPYEQYF.